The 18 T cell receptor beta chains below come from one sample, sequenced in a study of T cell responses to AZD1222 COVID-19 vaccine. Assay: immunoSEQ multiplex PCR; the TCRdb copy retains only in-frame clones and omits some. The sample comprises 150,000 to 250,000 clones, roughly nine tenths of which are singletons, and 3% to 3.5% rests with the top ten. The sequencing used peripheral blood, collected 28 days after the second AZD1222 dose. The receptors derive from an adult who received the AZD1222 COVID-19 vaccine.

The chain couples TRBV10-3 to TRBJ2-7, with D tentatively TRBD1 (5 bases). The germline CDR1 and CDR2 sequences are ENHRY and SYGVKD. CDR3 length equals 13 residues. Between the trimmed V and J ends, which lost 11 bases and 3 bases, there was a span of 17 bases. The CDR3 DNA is TGTGCCGCAGGGCAGGGTCCGTTCTACGAGCAGTACTTC. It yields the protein CAAGQGPFYEQYF.

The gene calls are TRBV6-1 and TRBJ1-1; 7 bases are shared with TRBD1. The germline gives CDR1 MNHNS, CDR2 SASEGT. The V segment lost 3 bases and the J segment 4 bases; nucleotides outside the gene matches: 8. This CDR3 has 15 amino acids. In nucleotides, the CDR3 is TGTGCCAGCAGTGAGCCGGGACAGCGGATCACTGAAGCTTTCTTT. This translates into CASSEPGQRITEAFF.

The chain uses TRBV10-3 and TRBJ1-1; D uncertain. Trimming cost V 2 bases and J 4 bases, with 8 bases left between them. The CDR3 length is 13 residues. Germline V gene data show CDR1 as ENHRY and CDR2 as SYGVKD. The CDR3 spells CAISETAGTEAFF. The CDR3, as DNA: TGTGCCATCAGTGAGACAGCCGGCACTGAAGCTTTCTTT.

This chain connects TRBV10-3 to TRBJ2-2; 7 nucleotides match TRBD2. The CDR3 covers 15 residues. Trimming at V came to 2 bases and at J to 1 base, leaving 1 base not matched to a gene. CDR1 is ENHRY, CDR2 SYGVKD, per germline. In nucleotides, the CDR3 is TGTGCCATCAGTGAGAGCGGGATGAACACCGGGGAGCTGTTTTTT. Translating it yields CAISESGMNTGELFF.

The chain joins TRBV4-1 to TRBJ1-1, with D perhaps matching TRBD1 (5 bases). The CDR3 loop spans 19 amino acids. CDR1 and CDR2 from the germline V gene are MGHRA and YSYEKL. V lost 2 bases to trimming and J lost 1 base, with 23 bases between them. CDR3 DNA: TGCGCCAGCAGCCAACAGCCACCACAGGTCCTGGTGGGGAACACTGAAGCTTTCTTT. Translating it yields CASSQQPPQVLVGNTEAFF.

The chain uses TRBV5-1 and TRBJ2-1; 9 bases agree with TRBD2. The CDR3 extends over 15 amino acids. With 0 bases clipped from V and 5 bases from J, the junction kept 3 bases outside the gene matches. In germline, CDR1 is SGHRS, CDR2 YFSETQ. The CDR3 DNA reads TGCGCCAGCAGCTTGGCGGCTAGCGGGAACAATGAGCAGTTCTTC. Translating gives CASSLAASGNNEQFF. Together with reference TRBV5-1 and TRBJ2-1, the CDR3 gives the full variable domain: KAGVTQTPRYLIKTRGQQVTLSCSPISGHRSVSWYQQTPGQGLQFLFEYFSETQRNKGNFPGRFSGRQFSNSRSEMNVSTLELGDSALYLCASSLAASGNNEQFFGPGTRLTVL.

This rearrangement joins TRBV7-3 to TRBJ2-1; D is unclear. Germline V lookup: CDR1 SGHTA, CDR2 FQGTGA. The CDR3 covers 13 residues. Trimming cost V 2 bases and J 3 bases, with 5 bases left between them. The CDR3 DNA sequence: TGTGCCAGCAGCTTAGGCCTCTACAATGAGCAGTTCTTC. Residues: CASSLGLYNEQFF.

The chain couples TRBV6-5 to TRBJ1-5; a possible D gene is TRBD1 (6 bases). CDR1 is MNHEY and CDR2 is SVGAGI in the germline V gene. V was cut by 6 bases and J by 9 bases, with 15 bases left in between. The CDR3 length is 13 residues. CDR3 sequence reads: CASRGQRGGPQHF. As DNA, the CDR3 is TGTGCCAGCAGAGGACAGAGAGGGGGGCCCCAGCATTTT.

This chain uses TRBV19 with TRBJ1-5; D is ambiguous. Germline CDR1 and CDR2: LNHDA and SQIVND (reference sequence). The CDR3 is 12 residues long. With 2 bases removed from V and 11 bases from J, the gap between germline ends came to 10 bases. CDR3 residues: CASSIKPQAQHF. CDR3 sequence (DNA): TGTGCCAGTAGTATAAAACCTCAAGCCCAGCATTTT.

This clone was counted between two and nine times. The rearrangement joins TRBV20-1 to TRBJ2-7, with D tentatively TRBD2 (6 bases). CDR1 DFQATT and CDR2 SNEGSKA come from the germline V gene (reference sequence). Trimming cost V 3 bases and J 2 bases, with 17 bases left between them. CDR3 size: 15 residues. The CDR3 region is CSASWLRRGAYEQYF. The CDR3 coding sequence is TGCAGTGCTAGTTGGTTACGGCGGGGCGCCTACGAGCAGTACTTC.

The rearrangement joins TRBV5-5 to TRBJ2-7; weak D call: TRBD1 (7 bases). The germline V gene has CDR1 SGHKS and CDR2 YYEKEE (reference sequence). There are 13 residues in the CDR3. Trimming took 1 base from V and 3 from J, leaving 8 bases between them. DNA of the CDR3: TGTGCCAGCAGCTTGCAGGGGGGCTACGAGCAGTACTTC. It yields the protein CASSLQGGYEQYF.

The CDR3 reads CATSDLQWGRETQYF. The CDR3, as DNA: TGTGCCACCAGTGATTTGCAGTGGGGGAGGGAGACCCAGTACTTC. The genes are TRBV24-1 and TRBJ2-5, with D possibly being TRBD2 (6 bases). Germline CDR1 is KGHDR and CDR2 is SFDVKD. This CDR3 region has 15 residues. Between the trimmed V and J ends, which lost 0 bases and 5 bases, there was a span of 12 bases.

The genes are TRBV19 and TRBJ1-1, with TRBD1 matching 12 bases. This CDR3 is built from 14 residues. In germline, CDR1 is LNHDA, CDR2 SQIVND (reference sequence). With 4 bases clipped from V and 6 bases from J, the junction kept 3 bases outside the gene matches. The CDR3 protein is CASSRDRGPPEAFF. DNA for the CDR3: TGTGCCAGTAGTAGGGACAGGGGGCCCCCTGAAGCTTTCTTT.

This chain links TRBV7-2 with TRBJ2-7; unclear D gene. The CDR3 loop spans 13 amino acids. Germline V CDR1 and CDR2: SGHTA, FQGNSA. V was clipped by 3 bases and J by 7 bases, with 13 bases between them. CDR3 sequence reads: CASSFPVGREQYF. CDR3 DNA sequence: TGTGCCAGCAGCTTTCCTGTTGGACGGGAGCAGTACTTC.

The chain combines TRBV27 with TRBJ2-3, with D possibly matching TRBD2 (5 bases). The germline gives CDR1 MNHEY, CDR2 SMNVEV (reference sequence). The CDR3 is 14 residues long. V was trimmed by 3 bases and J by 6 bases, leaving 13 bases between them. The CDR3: CASSFEGVGDTQYF. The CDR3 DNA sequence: TGTGCCAGCAGTTTTGAGGGAGTTGGGGATACGCAGTATTTT.

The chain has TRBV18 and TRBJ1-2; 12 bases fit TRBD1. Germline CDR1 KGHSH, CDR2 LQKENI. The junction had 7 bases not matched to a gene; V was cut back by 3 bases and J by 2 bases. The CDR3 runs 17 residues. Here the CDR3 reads CASSPPGTGGANYGYTF. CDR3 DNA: TGTGCCAGCTCACCTCCCGGGACAGGGGGCGCGAACTATGGCTACACCTTC.

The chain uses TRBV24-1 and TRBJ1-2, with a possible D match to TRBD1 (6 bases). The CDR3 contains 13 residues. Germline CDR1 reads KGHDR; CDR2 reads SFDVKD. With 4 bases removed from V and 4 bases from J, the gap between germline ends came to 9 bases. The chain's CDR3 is CATSEGGTYGYTF. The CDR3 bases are TGTGCCACCAGTGAAGGGGGTACCTATGGCTACACCTTC.

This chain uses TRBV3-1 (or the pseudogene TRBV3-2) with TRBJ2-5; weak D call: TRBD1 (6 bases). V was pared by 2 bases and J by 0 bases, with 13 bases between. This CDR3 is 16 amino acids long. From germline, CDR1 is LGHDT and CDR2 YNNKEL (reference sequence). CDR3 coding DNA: TGTGCCAGCAGCCAACCGGGACAACCGTACCAAGAGACCCAGTACTTC. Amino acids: CASSQPGQPYQETQYF.